These 12 T cell receptor beta chains originate from one sample sequenced in a study of early T cells in non-severe SARS-CoV-2 infection. TCRdb re-analysed the 5' RACE reads in MiXCR, keeping a single row per CDR3 protein. The data show approximately 32,000 distinct CDR3 sequences, roughly 6.6% seen once. Material for sequencing was whole blood. The receptors come from an adult who was a healthcare worker with PCR-confirmed SARS-CoV-2 infection or an uninfected control (not recorded which).

This clonotype was detected ten times or more. V usage is TRBV11-3 and J usage is TRBJ2-2; no firm D call. Germline CDR1 reads SGHNT; CDR2 reads YENEEA. Between the trimmed V and J ends, which lost 0 bases and 4 bases, there was a span of 3 bases. This CDR3 contains 13 residues. CDR3 DNA sequence: TGTGCCAGCAGCTTAGATGGCACCGGGGAGCTGTTTTTT. Its translation: CASSLDGTGELFF.

This clonotype was seen at least ten times. The chain combines TRBV19 with TRBJ1-5; D is perhaps TRBD1 (6 bases). Trimming cost V 7 bases and J 0 bases, with 16 bases left between them. The germline V gene has CDR1 LNHDA and CDR2 SQIVND (reference sequence). The CDR3 covers 16 residues. The CDR3 DNA reads as TGTGCCAGTACCCCTTCGGACAGATTTAGCAATCAGCCCCAGCATTTT. It encodes CASTPSDRFSNQPQHF.

The table lists this clonotype with many counts. V gene TRBV7-2 combines with J gene TRBJ2-7; TRBD2 might be the D (6 bases). With 0 bases removed from V and 6 bases from J, the gap between germline ends came to 12 bases. The CDR3 runs 14 residues. Germline CDR1 is SGHTA and CDR2 is FQGNSA. CDR3 nucleotide sequence: TGTGCCAGCAGCTTAGCTGGGGGAGGCGGCGAGCAGTACTTC. It codes for CASSLAGGGGEQYF. Based on the CDR3 plus reference TRBV7-2 and TRBJ2-7, the full variable domain is GAGVSQSPSNKVTEKGKDVELRCDPISGHTALYWYRQSLGQGLEFLIYFQGNSAPDKSGLPSDRFSAERTGGSVSTLTIQRTQQEDSAVYLCASSLAGGGGEQYFGPGTRLTVT.

This clonotype appeared many times. The V call is TRBV6-4, the J call TRBJ2-1, with 7 nucleotides matching TRBD1. The V and J ends lost 0 bases and 5 bases, in that order; junction bases with no gene match: 7. CDR3 length: 16 residues. Germline V gene data show CDR1 as MRHNA and CDR2 as SNTAGT. The CDR3 DNA reads TGTGCCAGCAGTGACTCGGAGGCAGGGGGACACAATGAGCAGTTCTTC. It is translated as CASSDSEAGGHNEQFF.

V gene TRBV20-1 combines with J gene TRBJ1-6; weak D call: TRBD1 (6 bases). The CDR3 consists of 14 residues. CDR1 and CDR2 from the germline V gene are DFQATT and SNEGSKA (reference sequence). Trimming pared 7 bases from V and 9 bases from J, leaving 19 bases between. As DNA, the CDR3 is TGCAGTGTTCAACAGGGAAAGGGTTTTTCACCCCTCCACTTT. Residues: CSVQQGKGFSPLHF.

This clonotype was seen many times. This chain uses TRBV4-3 with TRBJ1-5; D is uncertain. From germline, CDR1 is LGHNA and CDR2 YSLEER. Trimming removed 1 base at V and 1 base at J, with 8 bases between. This CDR3 comprises 15 residues. CDR3 DNA: TGCGCCAGCAGCCAAGGGCGGAACAGCAATCAGCCCCAGCATTTT. Its protein is CASSQGRNSNQPQHF.

The sample holds many counts of this clonotype. V usage is TRBV12-3 or TRBV12-4 and J usage is TRBJ2-7, with 10 bases matching TRBD2. The CDR3 runs 15 residues. The trim removed 1 base at V and 4 bases at J, leaving 4 bases unmatched. CDR3 in amino acids: CASSLGAGGFYEQYF. DNA of the CDR3: TGTGCCAGCAGTTTAGGAGCGGGAGGGTTTTACGAGCAGTACTTC.

This clonotype has a count of ten or more. The rearrangement uses TRBV5-1 and TRBJ1-4; weak D call: TRBD1 (5 bases). V lost 2 bases, J lost 8 bases, and 19 bases lay in between. The V gene's germline CDR1 is SGHRS and CDR2 YFSETQ. The CDR3 consists of 16 residues. The CDR3 protein is CASSFVQGVGGEKLFF. DNA of the CDR3: TGCGCCAGCAGCTTCGTCCAGGGCGTTGGTGGGGAAAAACTGTTTTTT.

This clonotype showed up many times. Here the CDR3 reads CASSLRTGRIGETQYF. CDR3 in DNA: TGTGCCAGCAGTTTACGAACAGGGAGGATCGGAGAGACCCAGTACTTC. This chain links TRBV6-5 with TRBJ2-5; D could derive from TRBD1 or TRBD2 (6 bases each). There are 16 residues in the CDR3. V gave up 4 bases and J gave up 4 bases, with 19 bases separating them. Germline V gene sequence: CDR1 MNHEY, CDR2 SVGAGI.

There are many counts of this clonotype. This chain joins TRBV30 and TRBJ1-1; 7 nucleotides agree with TRBD1. V lost 5 bases, J lost 6 bases, and 0 bases stayed unmatched. The germline CDR1 and CDR2 sequences are GTSNPN and SVGIG (reference sequence). The CDR3 runs 10 residues. CDR3 in DNA: TGTGCCTGGGGGACAGCTGAAGCTTTCTTT. Translating gives CAWGTAEAFF.

This clonotype was seen ten or more times. The rearrangement uses TRBV6-5 and TRBJ1-2; no definite D call. The length of the CDR3 is 14 residues. Trimming took 4 bases from V and 4 from J, leaving 13 bases between them. Germline CDR1 MNHEY, CDR2 SVGAGI. CDR3 nucleotide sequence: TGTGCCAGCAGTTCTCAGTATCCGCCCTATGGCTACACCTTC. Translation gives CASSSQYPPYGYTF.

This clonotype has ten or more counts. This rearrangement joins TRBV27 to TRBJ2-3, with no clear D. Trimming took 0 bases from V and 2 from J, leaving 9 bases between them. The CDR3 sequence is 15 residues long. Germline V gives CDR1 MNHEY, CDR2 SMNVEV (reference sequence). The CDR3 DNA is TGTGCCAGCAGTTTATCGGCCTGGCCCACAGATACGCAGTATTTT. Translating gives CASSLSAWPTDTQYF.